Following are 18 T cell receptor beta chains from one sample sequenced in a study of blood T cells in healthy people across ages. Alongside a J-beta primer mix, a sample-barcoded 5' primer served in a second PCR lasting about 7 to 12 cycles. From the 5' RACE reads, TCRdb called clonotypes with MiXCR, one entry per CDR3 protein. The sample lists fewer than 900,000 distinct CDR3 sequences; roughly 47% were seen once. The sample consisted of blood. These receptors came from a woman aged 60 to 75 in good health.

This chain links TRBV11-2 with TRBJ2-4; the match to TRBD1 covers 8 bases. Germline loops: CDR1 SGHAT, CDR2 FQNNGV. The CDR3 totals 15 residues. Trimming at V came to 8 bases and at J to 0 bases, leaving 6 bases not matched to a gene. The CDR3 DNA follows: TGTGCCAGCGGTACAGGGGGAGTAGCCAAAAACATTCAGTACTTC. Translating it yields CASGTGGVAKNIQYF.

The genes are TRBV7-3 and TRBJ2-1, with 10 bases matching TRBD2. In germline, CDR1 is SGHTA, CDR2 FQGTGA. The CDR3 totals 15 residues. The trim removed 8 bases at V and 11 bases at J, leaving 15 bases unmatched. CDR3 sequence (DNA): TGTGCCAGCTCCCTTCCTCTAGCGGGAGTTAATAAGCAGTTCTTC. As protein: CASSLPLAGVNKQFF.

The count of this clonotype is one. This rearrangement joins TRBV29-1 to TRBJ2-1, with D perhaps TRBD1 or TRBD2 (5 bases each). Germline V gene data show CDR1 as SQVTM and CDR2 as ANQGSEA. The CDR3 extends over 11 amino acids. The germline V and J ends were trimmed by 7 bases and 5 bases, with 9 bases remaining between them. CDR3 nucleotides: TGCAGCGGGGACGACCACAATGAGCAGTTCTTC. Amino acid sequence: CSGDDHNEQFF.

V usage is TRBV12-5 and J usage is TRBJ2-2; TRBD1 is a possible D gene (6 bases). This CDR3 spans 16 amino acids. The ends were cut back, 3 bases at V and 4 bases at J, with 15 bases in the middle. Germline V CDR1 and CDR2: LGHNT, FRNRAP. CDR3: CASGFLERTATGELFF. In nucleotides, the CDR3 is TGTGCTAGTGGTTTCTTAGAACGGACAGCCACCGGGGAGCTGTTTTTT.

The V and J genes are TRBV20-1 and TRBJ1-5; D is unclear. Germline V gene sequence: CDR1 DFQATT, CDR2 SNEGSKA (reference sequence). Between the trimmed V and J ends, which lost 4 bases and 2 bases, there was a span of 6 bases. This CDR3 spans 12 amino acids. CDR3 coding DNA: TGCAGTGCTAAACCGGGCAATCAGCCCCAGCATTTT. Translated, it gives CSAKPGNQPQHF.

This chain joins TRBV5-1 and TRBJ1-1; D is unresolved. This CDR3 region has 13 residues. CDR1 and CDR2 (germline): SGHRS, YFSETQ. V was shortened by 3 bases and J by 0 bases, with 6 bases between the two germline ends. CDR3 DNA: TGCGCCAGCAGCTCGTTGGTGAACACTGAAGCTTTCTTT. It codes for CASSSLVNTEAFF.

To note about this clonotype: A much larger clonotype is one base distant, so this may be a read error. V is TRBV7-2 and J is TRBJ2-1; 11 bases fit TRBD2. The CDR3 has 15 amino acids. The J segment lost 3 bases and the V segment lost 5 bases, leaving 3 bases of the junction unmatched. Germline assignment: CDR1 SGHTA and CDR2 FQGNSA. CDR3 sequence reads: CASSAGLAVYNEQFF. The CDR3 nucleotides are TGTGCCAGCAGCGCGGGACTAGCGGTCTACAATGAGCAGTTCTTC.

The J gene is TRBJ2-3, the V gene TRBV3-1; D is unresolved. Germline assignment: CDR1 LGHDT and CDR2 YNNKEL (reference sequence). V lost 4 bases and J lost 2, with 7 bases in between. The CDR3 extends over 13 amino acids. CDR3 sequence reads: CASSRKDTDTQYF. The DNA of the CDR3 is TGTGCCAGCAGCCGAAAAGACACAGATACGCAGTATTTT.

Note on this clonotype: Just one base apart from a much larger clone, this may be a read error. The chain links TRBV11-2 to TRBJ2-5; D gene unclear. The germline gives CDR1 SGHAT, CDR2 FQNNGV. This CDR3 spans 12 amino acids. The CDR3 loop is CANSLASTVQYF. CDR3 DNA: TGTGCCAACAGCTTAGCTAGTACGGTCCAGTACTTC.

This clonotype has more than one count but fewer than ten. This may arise from a read error, as a much more abundant clone is one base away. V and J are TRBV29-1 and TRBJ2-4; 10 nucleotides agree with TRBD1. V trimming: 6 bases; J trimming: 8 bases; junction bases outside the gene matches: 7. The germline CDR1 and CDR2 sequences are SQVTM and ANQGSEA. CDR3 length: 13 residues. The CDR3 here is CSVWTGGRDIQYF. In DNA, the CDR3 is TGCAGCGTATGGACAGGGGGTCGGGACATTCAGTACTTC.

The V call is TRBV7-7, the J call TRBJ2-7, with 10 bases lining up with TRBD2. The germline V gene has CDR1 SSHAT and CDR2 FNYEAQ (reference sequence). The length of the CDR3 is 16 residues. V was clipped by 2 bases and J by 10 bases; unmatched bases: 14. The CDR3 nucleotides are TGTGCCAGCAGCTTAAACCCTGCTAGCGGGAGAGGAACCCAGTACTTC. As protein: CASSLNPASGRGTQYF.

The rearrangement links TRBV2 to TRBJ1-1, with D perhaps matching TRBD1 (6 bases). CDR1 SNHLY and CDR2 FYNNEI come from the germline V gene. There are 13 residues in the CDR3. The V gene lost 6 bases and the J gene lost 11 bases, with 19 bases spanning the gap. The CDR3 DNA reads TGTGCCAGCAGCTCAACAGGGAACCCTCGCGCTTTCTTT. Amino acid sequence: CASSSTGNPRAFF.

V gene TRBV27 combines with J gene TRBJ2-3, with D perhaps matching TRBD1 (5 bases). V was trimmed by 8 bases and J by 0 bases, leaving 9 bases between them. The CDR3 has 13 amino acids. Germline V gene lookup returns CDR1 MNHEY and CDR2 SMNVEV (reference sequence). CDR3 DNA sequence: TGTGCCAGCGGGGCATGGAGCACAGATACGCAGTATTTT. Translating gives CASGAWSTDTQYF.

V is TRBV30 and J is TRBJ2-1, with 7 nucleotides matching TRBD1. The CDR3 covers 13 residues. Germline V lookup: CDR1 GTSNPN, CDR2 SVGIG (reference sequence). V was pared by 4 bases and J by 13 bases, with 13 bases of the junction left unmatched. CDR3 amino acids: CAWNRGNKETQFF. CDR3 nucleotide sequence: TGTGCCTGGAACAGGGGCAATAAAGAGACCCAGTTCTTC.

This chain connects TRBV9 to TRBJ2-6; D not certain. With 4 bases removed from V and 4 bases from J, the gap between germline ends came to 15 bases. The V gene's germline CDR1 is SGDLS and CDR2 YYNGEE. CDR3 length equals 16 residues. Here the CDR3 reads CASSPYPVTGANVLTF. In DNA form, the CDR3 reads TGTGCCAGCAGCCCCTATCCGGTTACAGGGGCCAACGTCCTGACTTTC.

This sequence joins TRBV13 and TRBJ2-3; 11 bases are a match to TRBD1. Germline CDR1 and CDR2: PRHDT and FYEKMQ (reference sequence). This CDR3 has 16 amino acids. J lost 2 bases, V lost 4 bases, and 5 bases had no gene match. CDR3 residues: CASSSRDRGYTDTQYF. CDR3 in DNA: TGTGCCAGCAGCTCCCGGGACAGGGGGTACACAGATACGCAGTATTTT.

The J gene is TRBJ1-2, the V gene TRBV3-1, with D maybe TRBD1 (5 bases). Trimming took off 3 bases at V and 8 bases at J, with 19 bases between the two ends. Per the germline V gene, CDR1 is LGHDT and CDR2 is YNNKEL (reference sequence). The CDR3 has 15 amino acids. The chain's CDR3 is CASSQDRDRRGGYTF. CDR3 DNA sequence: TGTGCCAGCAGCCAGGACCGGGACCGCCGGGGAGGCTACACCTTC.

This clonotype was picked up a small number of times. The rearrangement links TRBV11-2 to TRBJ1-2; no definite D call. Germline V CDR1 and CDR2: SGHAT, FQNNGV. The CDR3 is 14 residues long. Trimming left V 5 bases short and J 3 bases short, with 13 bases between. The CDR3 spells CASSPQDLDYGYTF. CDR3 coding DNA: TGTGCCAGCAGCCCCCAAGATCTCGACTATGGCTACACCTTC.